The clone carrying this T cell receptor (beta chain) has more than one count but fewer than ten. The data stem from a study of Graves' ophthalmopathy and Graves' hyperthyroidism. RNA transcripts were the template, and TCR beta CDR3 regions were amplified from them. Amplification began with first-round RT-PCR using HTBI primers, then second-round multiplex PCR was performed. TCRdb recomputed calls from the multiplex PCR reads with MiXCR, one row per CDR3 protein. Of about 740,000 distinct CDR3 sequences listed, roughly 40% are singletons. The CDR3 runs 15 residues. V gave up 3 bases and J gave up 0 bases, with 9 bases separating them. CDR1 SEHNR and CDR2 FQNEAQ come from the germline V gene (reference sequence). Reliance was placed on clinical symptoms, serum thyroxine, TRAb, thyroid ultrasound and orbital computed tomography for diagnosis.

The sequenced sample consisted of peripheral blood. The chain carries TRBV7-9 and TRBJ1-3, with D possibly being TRBD1 (5 bases). The TCR was taken from an adult man with Graves' ophthalmopathy. DNA of the CDR3: TGTGCCAGCAGCTTCTCAGGGAGCTCTGGAAACACCATATATTTT. This encodes CASSFSGSSGNTIYF.